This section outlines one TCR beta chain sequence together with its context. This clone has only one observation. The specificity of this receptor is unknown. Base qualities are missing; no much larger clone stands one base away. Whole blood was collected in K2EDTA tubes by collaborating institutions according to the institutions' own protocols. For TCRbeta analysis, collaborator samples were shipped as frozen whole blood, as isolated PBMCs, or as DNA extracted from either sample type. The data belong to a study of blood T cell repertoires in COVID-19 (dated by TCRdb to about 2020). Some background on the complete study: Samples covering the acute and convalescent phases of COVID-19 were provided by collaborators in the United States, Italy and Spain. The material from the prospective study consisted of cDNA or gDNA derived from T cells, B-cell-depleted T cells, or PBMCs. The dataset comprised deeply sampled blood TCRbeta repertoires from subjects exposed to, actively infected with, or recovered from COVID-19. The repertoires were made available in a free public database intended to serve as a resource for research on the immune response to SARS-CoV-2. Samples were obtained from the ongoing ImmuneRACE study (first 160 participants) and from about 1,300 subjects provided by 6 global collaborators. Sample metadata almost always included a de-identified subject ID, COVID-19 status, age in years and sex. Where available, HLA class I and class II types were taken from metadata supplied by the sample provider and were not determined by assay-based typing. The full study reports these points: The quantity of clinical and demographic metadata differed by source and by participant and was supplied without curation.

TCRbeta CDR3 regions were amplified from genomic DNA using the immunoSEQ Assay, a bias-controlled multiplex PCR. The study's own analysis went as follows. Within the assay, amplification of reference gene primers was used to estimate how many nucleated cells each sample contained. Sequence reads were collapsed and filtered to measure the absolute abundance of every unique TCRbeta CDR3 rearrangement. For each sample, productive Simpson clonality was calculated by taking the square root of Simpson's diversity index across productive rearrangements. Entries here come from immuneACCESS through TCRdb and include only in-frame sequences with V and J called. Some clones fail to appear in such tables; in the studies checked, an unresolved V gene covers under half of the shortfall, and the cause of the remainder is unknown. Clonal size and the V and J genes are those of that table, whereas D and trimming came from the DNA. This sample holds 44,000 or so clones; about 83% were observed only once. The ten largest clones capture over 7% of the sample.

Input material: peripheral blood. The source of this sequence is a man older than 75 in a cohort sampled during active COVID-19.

The base sequence is TGTGCCAGCAGCAAAGAAGGGGGCTTGTCCACCGGGGAGCTGTTTTTT. Translation gives CASSKEGGLSTGELFF. The rearranged segments are TRBV21-1 and TRBJ2-2; TRBD1 was called by the table and not checked on the DNA. TRBV21-1 has pseudogene status. Including the terminal cysteine and phenylalanine, the CDR3 comprises 16 residues. Only CDR3 DNA remains: 48 bases, in frame from the first base.